The following is a TCR beta chain sequence with its context. As yet, its antigen is unknown. TCRdb's table, derived via immunoSEQ multiplex PCR, lists solely in-frame clones and lacks some. The sample consists of tens of thousands of clones, 70% to 90% of them appearing once. The sample comes from a study of graft-versus-host responses after intestinal transplantation. V was shortened by 2 bases and J by 6 bases, with 19 bases between the two germline ends. The germline CDR1 and CDR2 sequences are LNHNV and YYDKDF (reference sequence). There are 17 residues in the CDR3. The TCR originated in a human donor who received an intestinal transplant. V usage is TRBV15 and J usage is TRBJ1-4; D is possibly TRBD1 (6 bases). The sample here was unstimulated CD8+ T cells sorted from spleen or lymph node cells, taken before intestinal transplant. The CDR3 loop is CATSRPQGRMRDEKLFF. For the CDR3, the DNA is TGTGCCACCAGCAGACCACAGGGCCGGATGAGAGATGAAAAACTGTTTTTT.